One sample yielded the 14 T cell receptor beta chains listed below, sequenced in a study of shared clonotypes between healthy human individuals. Measured with immunoSEQ multiplex PCR; TCRdb has only the in-frame clones, and not every one. The sample includes some 1,100,000 clones, about four fifths seen only once; the top ten take more than 0.5%. The sample was memory CD4+ T cells from PBMCs. Subset in this sample: CD45RA-negative fraction. The receptor source for this set is a man between 18 and 29 years old in good health. Some clones in this sample may be carry-over from other donors' samples.

J is TRBJ2-1 and V is TRBV29-1; D is perhaps TRBD1 (6 bases). The CDR3 consists of 14 residues. V was clipped by 4 bases and J by 0 bases, with 10 bases between them. The germline V gene has CDR1 SQVTM and CDR2 ANQGSEA. The CDR3 region has the DNA TGCAGCGTTGGTCGGGACACCTCCTACAATGAGCAGTTCTTC. It translates to CSVGRDTSYNEQFF.

This clone was picked up one time. The same CDR3 can be traced to other DNA sequences in this sample. The chain joins TRBV12-5 to TRBJ2-3; TRBD1 might be the D (5 bases). The V and J ends lost 5 bases and 4 bases respectively, with 7 bases between them. Per the germline V gene, CDR1 is LGHNT and CDR2 is FRNRAP. The CDR3 loop spans 12 amino acids. CDR3 sequence (DNA): TGTGCTAGTGGTGAAGGGGCAGATACGCAGTATTTT. Protein product: CASGEGADTQYF. The complete variable domain, with remaining parts taken from reference TRBV12-5 and TRBJ2-3, reads DARVTQTPRHKVTEMGQEVTMRCQPILGHNTVFWYRQTMMQGLELLAYFRNRAPLDDSGMPKDRFSAEMPDATLATLKIQPSEPRDSAVYFCASGEGADTQYFGPGTRLTVL.

This clone came up once. This chain connects TRBV28 to TRBJ1-4, with 8 bases fitting TRBD1. CDR3 size: 15 residues. V shed 6 bases and J 4 bases; nucleotides not matched to a gene: 7. CDR1 is MDHEN, CDR2 SYDVKM, per germline. The CDR3, as DNA: TGTGCCAGCAGCTTTTCTGGACAGGGTAATGAAAAACTGTTTTTT. Protein product: CASSFSGQGNEKLFF. Full variable domain (rest looked up from reference TRBV28 and TRBJ1-4): DVKVTQSSRYLVKRTGEKVFLECVQDMDHENMFWYRQDPGLGLRLIYFSYDVKMKEKGDIPEGYSVSREKKERFSLILESASTNQTSMYLCASSFSGQGNEKLFFGSGTQLSVL.

The gene calls are TRBV5-5 and TRBJ1-2; D remains unclear. The V gene lost 4 bases and the J gene lost 5 bases, with 18 bases spanning the gap. The CDR3 has 15 amino acids. CDR1 is SGHKS and CDR2 is YYEKEE in the germline V gene (reference sequence). DNA for the CDR3: TGTGCCAGCAGCCTTGATATCCGGACCTTATATGGCTACACCTTC. This gives the protein CASSLDIRTLYGYTF.

The chain is built from TRBV6-5 and TRBJ1-2; 7 nucleotides align to TRBD1. CDR1 and CDR2 from the germline V gene are MNHEY and SVGAGI. This CDR3 region has 13 residues. Unmatched junction bases numbered 8, after V lost 7 bases and J lost 6 bases. CDR3 DNA sequence: TGTGCCAGCAAGAGACAGGGATCAGATGGCTACACCTTC. This codes for CASKRQGSDGYTF.

This clone was recorded at least ten times. Distinct nucleotide sequences in the sample also encode this CDR3. V is TRBV7-3 and J is TRBJ2-1; D is possibly TRBD1 (5 bases). The V gene lost 3 bases and the J gene lost 5 bases, with 8 bases spanning the gap. The CDR3 extends over 13 amino acids. Germline assignment: CDR1 SGHTA and CDR2 FQGTGA. The CDR3 DNA reads TGTGCCAGCAGCTTGGGGCCTAACAATGAGCAGTTCTTC. Protein product: CASSLGPNNEQFF.

CDR3 sequence: CASSSVANGAEKLFF. CDR3 nucleotides: TGTGCCAGCAGCTCTGTCGCTAATGGGGCAGAAAAACTGTTTTTT. The gene calls are TRBV11-2 and TRBJ1-4, with D perhaps TRBD1 (5 bases). The CDR3 is 15 residues long. Trimming stripped 4 bases from V and 8 bases from J, with 17 bases between. Germline CDR1 and CDR2: SGHAT and FQNNGV.

The chain combines TRBV5-1 with TRBJ2-7, with TRBD2 matching 7 bases. V trimming: 4 bases; J trimming: 1 base; junction bases outside the gene matches: 8. CDR1 and CDR2 (germline): SGHRS, YFSETQ. This CDR3 spans 15 amino acids. The CDR3 loop reads CASSRTASGSYEQYF. CDR3 in DNA: TGCGCCAGCAGCCGGACGGCTAGCGGTTCCTACGAGCAGTACTTC.

The CDR3 here is CASSPRVRTGTGELFF. CDR3 DNA sequence: TGTGCCAGCAGCCCCCGGGTCAGAACAGGCACCGGGGAGCTGTTTTTT. The V call is TRBV11-3, the J call TRBJ2-2; D perhaps matches TRBD1 (5 bases). In germline, CDR1 is SGHNT, CDR2 YENEEA. Trimming shortened V by 5 bases and J by 4 bases, and 17 bases separated the two germline ends. CDR3 length: 16 residues.

The V call is TRBV11-2, the J call TRBJ1-1, with no clear D. There are 15 residues in the CDR3. Trimming stripped 1 base from V and 2 bases from J, with 11 bases between. The germline V gene has CDR1 SGHAT and CDR2 FQNNGV. The CDR3 spells CASSLATVSNTEAFF. DNA of the CDR3: TGTGCCAGCAGCTTAGCGACGGTCTCAAACACTGAAGCTTTCTTT.

Turning to this clone: The same CDR3 also results from other DNA sequences found in this sample. The chain couples TRBV7-9 to TRBJ1-1, with D uncertain. V gave up 1 base and J gave up 0 bases, with 6 bases separating them. The length of the CDR3 is 14 residues. Germline values: CDR1 SEHNR, CDR2 FQNEAQ (reference sequence). The CDR3 protein is CASSLGGMNTEAFF. The CDR3 coding sequence is TGTGCCAGCAGCTTAGGGGGAATGAACACTGAAGCTTTCTTT.

J is TRBJ2-5 and V is TRBV5-1; the match to TRBD2 covers 9 bases. Germline CDR1 is SGHRS and CDR2 is YFSETQ. This CDR3 region has 15 residues. The junction had 5 bases not matched to a gene; V was cut back by 0 bases and J by 5 bases. The CDR3 is CASSLAGLARETQYF. In DNA form, the CDR3 reads TGCGCCAGCAGCTTGGCAGGACTAGCGAGGGAGACCCAGTACTTC.

This clone was observed at least ten times. Other DNA sequences in this specimen translate into the identical CDR3. The V and J genes are TRBV2 and TRBJ2-7, with 7 bases matching TRBD1. From germline, CDR1 is SNHLY and CDR2 FYNNEI. The length of the CDR3 is 13 residues. The J segment lost 2 bases and the V segment lost 6 bases, leaving 4 bases of the junction unmatched. CDR3 nucleotide sequence: TGTGCCAGCAGGGGAACAGGGGCCTACGAGCAGTACTTC. Translating it yields CASRGTGAYEQYF. The full variable domain, rest sourced from reference TRBV2 and TRBJ2-7, is EPEVTQTPSHQVTQMGQEVILRCVPISNHLYFYWYRQILGQKVEFLVSFYNNEISEKSEIFDDQFSVERPDGSNFTLKIRSTKLEDSAMYFCASRGTGAYEQYFGPGTRLTVT.

The V and J genes are TRBV23-1 and TRBJ2-1; tentatively, D is TRBD1 (5 bases). TRBV23-1 counts as an open reading frame of uncertain function. With 4 bases removed from V and 4 bases from J, the gap between germline ends came to 17 bases. CDR3 length equals 16 residues. The DNA for the CDR3 is TGCGCCAGCAGTCCCTACACAGGTGACCTTTACAATGAGCAGTTCTTC. Encoded protein: CASSPYTGDLYNEQFF.